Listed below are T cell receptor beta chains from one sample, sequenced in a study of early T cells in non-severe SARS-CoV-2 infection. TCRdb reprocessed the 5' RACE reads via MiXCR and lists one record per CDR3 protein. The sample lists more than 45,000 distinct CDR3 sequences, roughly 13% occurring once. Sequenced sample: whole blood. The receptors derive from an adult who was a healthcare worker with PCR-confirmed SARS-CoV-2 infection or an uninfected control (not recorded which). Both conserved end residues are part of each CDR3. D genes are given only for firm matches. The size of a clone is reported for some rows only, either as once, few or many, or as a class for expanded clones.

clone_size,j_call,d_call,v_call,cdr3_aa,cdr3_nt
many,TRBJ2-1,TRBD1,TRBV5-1,CASSFTGGTYNEQFF,TGCGCCAGCAGCTTCACAGGGGGCACCTACAATGAGCAGTTCTTC
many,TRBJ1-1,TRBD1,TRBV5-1,CASSPGQAGPEAFF,TGCGCCAGCAGCCCGGGACAGGCTGGCCCTGAAGCTTTCTTT
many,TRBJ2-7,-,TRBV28,CASSYQTPNHEQYF,TGTGCCAGCAGTTACCAGACTCCGAATCACGAGCAGTACTTC
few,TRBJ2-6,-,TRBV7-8,CASSLRMVGANVLTF,TGTGCCAGCAGCTTACGTATGGTTGGGGCCAACGTCCTGACTTTC
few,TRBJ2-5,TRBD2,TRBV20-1,CSARGFLPGGLETQYF,TGCAGTGCTAGAGGCTTCCTCCCGGGAGGCCTGGAGACCCAGTACTTC
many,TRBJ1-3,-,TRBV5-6,CASSFLGSGNTIYF,TGTGCCAGCAGCTTTTTGGGCTCTGGAAACACCATATATTTT
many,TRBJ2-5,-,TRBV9,CASSVDGVDRRTQYF,TGTGCCAGCAGCGTAGACGGGGTGGACCGTCGGACCCAGTACTTC
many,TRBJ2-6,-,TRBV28,CASSYSSGANVLTF,TGTGCCAGCAGTTATAGCTCTGGGGCCAACGTCCTGACTTTC
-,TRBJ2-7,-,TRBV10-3,CAISDGQSDEQYF,TGTGCCATCAGTGACGGACAGTCCGACGAGCAGTACTTC
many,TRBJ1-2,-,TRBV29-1,CSVEANYGYTF,TGCAGCGTTGAAGCTAACTATGGCTACACCTTC
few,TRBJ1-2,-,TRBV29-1,CSAEANGYTF,TGCAGCGCTGAAGCCAATGGCTACACCTTC
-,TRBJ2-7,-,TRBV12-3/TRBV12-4,CASSSGTEDYEQYF,TGTGCCAGCAGCTCCGGGACGGAGGACTACGAGCAGTACTTC
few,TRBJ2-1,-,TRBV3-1,CASSQDMPSSYNEQFF,TGTGCCAGCAGCCAAGACATGCCGAGCTCCTACAATGAGCAGTTCTTC
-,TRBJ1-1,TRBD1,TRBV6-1,CASSDPPRGQGREAFF,TGTGCCAGCAGTGACCCCCCCCGCGGACAGGGTCGAGAAGCTTTCTTT
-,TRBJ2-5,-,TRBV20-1,CSASPETQYF,TGCAGTGCTAGTCCGGAGACCCAGTACTTC
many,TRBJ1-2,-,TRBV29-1,CSGGTGSGYTF,TGCAGCGGGGGAACAGGGTCCGGCTACACCTTC
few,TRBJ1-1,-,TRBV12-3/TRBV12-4,CASSLQAKGTEAFF,TGTGCCAGCAGCCTACAGGCCAAGGGCACTGAAGCTTTCTTT
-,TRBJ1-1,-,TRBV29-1,CSAHRAEAFF,TGCAGCGCTCATAGGGCTGAAGCTTTCTTT
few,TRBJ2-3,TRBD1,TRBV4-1,CASSPRTGGSTDTQYF,TGCGCCAGCAGCCCGAGGACAGGGGGAAGCACAGATACGCAGTATTTT
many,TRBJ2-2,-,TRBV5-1,CASSATNTGELFF,TGCGCCAGCAGCGCCACGAACACCGGGGAGCTGTTTTTT
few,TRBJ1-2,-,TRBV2,CASSETGTPNYGYTF,TGTGCCAGCAGTGAAACGGGGACACCGAACTATGGCTACACCTTC
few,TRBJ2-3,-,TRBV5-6,CASSRRGSTDTQYF,TGTGCCAGCAGCCGCCGAGGGAGCACAGATACGCAGTATTTT
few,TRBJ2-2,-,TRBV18,CASSRGQNTGELFF,TGTGCCAGCTCACGAGGACAGAACACCGGGGAGCTGTTTTTT
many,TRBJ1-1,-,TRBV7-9,CASSSWGRANTEAFF,TGTGCCAGCAGCTCCTGGGGGCGGGCGAACACTGAAGCTTTCTTT
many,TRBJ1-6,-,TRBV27,CASSYHRDNSPLHF,TGTGCCAGCAGTTATCACAGGGATAATTCACCCCTCCACTTT
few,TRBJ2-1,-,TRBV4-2,CASSHDLGTQGLWEQFF,TGTGCCAGCAGCCACGACCTAGGGACTCAAGGTCTTTGGGAGCAGTTCTTC
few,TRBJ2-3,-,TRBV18,CASSQGTDTQYF,TGTGCCAGCTCACAGGGAACCGATACGCAGTATTTT
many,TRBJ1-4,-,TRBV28,CASSFQGTWGLEEKLFF,TGTGCCAGCAGTTTTCAGGGGACTTGGGGTTTAGAGGAAAAACTGTTTTTT
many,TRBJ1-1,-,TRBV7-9,CASSLGRAPEAFF,TGTGCCAGCAGCTTAGGCAGGGCCCCCGAAGCTTTCTTT
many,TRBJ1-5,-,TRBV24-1,CATSVFLRDTCSNQPQHF,TGTGCCACCAGTGTTTTCCTACGGGACACTTGTAGCAATCAGCCCCAGCATTTT
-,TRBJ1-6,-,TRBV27,CASTSTVRATYNSPLHF,TGTGCCAGCACCTCGACAGTCAGGGCCACCTATAATTCACCCCTCCACTTT
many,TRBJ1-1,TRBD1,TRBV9,CASRDDRGQNTEAFF,TGTGCCAGCAGGGACGACAGGGGTCAAAACACTGAAGCTTTCTTT
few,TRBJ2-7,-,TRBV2,CASGRDTSSYEQYF,TGTGCCAGCGGCCGGGACACCAGCTCCTACGAGCAGTACTTC
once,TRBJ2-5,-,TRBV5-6,CASSGPGGTQETQYF,TGTGCCAGCAGCGGGCCAGGTGGGACCCAAGAGACCCAGTACTTC
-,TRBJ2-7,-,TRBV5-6,CSGSLQSRDLNEQYF,TGTTCCGGCAGCCTTCAGTCCCGGGACCTTAACGAGCAGTACTTC
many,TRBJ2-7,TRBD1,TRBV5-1,CASSPGQGMGEQYF,TGCGCCAGCAGCCCCGGACAGGGAATGGGGGAGCAGTACTTC
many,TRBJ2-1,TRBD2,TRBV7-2,CASSLYGGSSYNEQFF,TGTGCCAGCAGCTTATACGGCGGGAGCTCCTACAATGAGCAGTTCTTC
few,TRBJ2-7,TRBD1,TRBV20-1,CSAGTGHSYEQYF,TGCAGTGCCGGGACAGGACACTCCTACGAGCAGTACTTC
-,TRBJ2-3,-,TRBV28,CASSLAYDTQYF,TGTGCCAGCAGTTTAGCTTATGATACGCAGTATTTT
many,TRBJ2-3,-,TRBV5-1,CASSTGTGQDTQYF,TGCGCCAGCAGCACTGGGACGGGTCAAGATACGCAGTATTTT
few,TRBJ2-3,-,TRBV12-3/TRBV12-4,CASSYITDTQYF,TGTGCCAGCAGTTACATCACAGATACGCAGTATTTT
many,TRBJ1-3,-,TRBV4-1,CASSRDRIISGNTIYF,TGCGCCAGCAGCCGAGACAGGATTATCTCTGGAAACACCATATATTTT
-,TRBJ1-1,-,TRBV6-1,CASSPPSGSVGAEGMNTEAFF,TGTGCCAGCAGTCCTCCCTCGGGCTCAGTCGGGGCCGAGGGAATGAACACTGAAGCTTTCTTT